This T cell receptor beta chain stems from a study of cytomegalovirus exposure and HLA in healthy donors. Overall study context: Counted in an early data release were roughly 87 million unique TCRs from HLA-typed donors. Study-level findings and limits: One variant, a missense change in DCLRE1C, was linked in a later analysis to TCR beta V- and J-gene trimming. Segments of the TCR beta V type were, in most cases, productive about 87% or about 30% of the time in an earlier analysis. The Asian-associated ancestry cluster reportedly had fewer N-insertions than the approximately 670-donor mean in a later analysis.

It was with 60 Vbeta and 13 Jbeta primers that the PCR ran. Using immunoSEQ multiplex PCR, the repertoire was profiled, and TCRdb retains in-frame clones only, with some absent. The table shows approximately 150,000 clones, with 80% occurring only once. V lost 3 bases and J lost 0, with 5 bases in between. The CDR3 totals 13 residues. Per germline, CDR1 MNHEY and CDR2 SMNVEV (reference sequence). This clone was observed a handful of times. As yet, its antigen is unknown. The sequenced sample consisted of PBMCs. This chain joins TRBV27 and TRBJ1-1, with unresolved D. This clonotype was obtained from a woman aged 40 to 50 in good health and CMV-seronegative. The CDR3 is CASSLVVNTEAFF. CDR3 bases: TGTGCCAGCAGTTTGGTAGTGAACACTGAAGCTTTCTTT.